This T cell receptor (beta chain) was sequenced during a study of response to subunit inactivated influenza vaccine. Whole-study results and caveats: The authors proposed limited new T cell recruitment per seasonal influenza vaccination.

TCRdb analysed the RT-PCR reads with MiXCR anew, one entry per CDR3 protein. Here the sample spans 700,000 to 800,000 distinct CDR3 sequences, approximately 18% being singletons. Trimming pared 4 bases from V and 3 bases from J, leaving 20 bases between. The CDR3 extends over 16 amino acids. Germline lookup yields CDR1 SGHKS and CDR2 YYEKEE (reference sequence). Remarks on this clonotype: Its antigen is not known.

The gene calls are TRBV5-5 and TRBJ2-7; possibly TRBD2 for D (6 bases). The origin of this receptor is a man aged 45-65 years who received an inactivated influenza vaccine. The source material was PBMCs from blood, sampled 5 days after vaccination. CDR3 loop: CASSTSGVTLNYEQYF. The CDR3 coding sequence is TGTGCCAGCAGCACCTCGGGAGTTACATTGAACTACGAGCAGTACTTC.